Sequencing of this T cell receptor (beta chain) was carried out in a study of radiotherapy plus CTLA-4 blockade in lung cancer. Across the study: Across the patients, objective responses occurred in about 19%, and disease control in roughly 31%.

Patients with chemo-refractory metastatic non-small-cell lung cancer received focal radiation plus CTLA-4 blockade with ipilimumab. Turning to this clone: Its antigen is as yet unknown.

The data were produced by immunoSEQ multiplex PCR, yet TCRdb's version contains in-frame clones alone and is incomplete. The table lists 80,000 or so clones, about 78% of them singletons. Study conclusions and caveats: Among reported predictors of response, early blood T cell clone dynamics with interferon-beta performed best. Peripheral blood showed expansion of tumor-derived TCR clones after radiotherapy and ipilimumab.

The specimen was peripheral blood, collected from a patient treated with radiotherapy plus ipilimumab. This sequence was found in a human donor with non-small cell lung cancer who had a partial response to radiotherapy plus ipilimumab. Some clones in this sample may be carry-over from other donors' samples.

Here the CDR3 DNA reads TGTGCCACGACCGAGGGAGGCAGGAGGGATGGCTACACCTTC. Encoded protein: CATTEGGRRDGYTF. This chain uses TRBV28 with TRBJ1-2; D is unresolved. V dropped 10 bases and J dropped 6 bases, with 21 bases sitting between them. The CDR3 runs 14 residues. Germline loops: CDR1 MDHEN, CDR2 SYDVKM.